This T cell receptor beta chain comes out of a study of lymphopenia after photon versus proton radiotherapy. Sequenced by immunoSEQ multiplex PCR; TCRdb stores in-frame clones only, minus some. The sample contains about 49,000 clones, 80% to 90% of which appear only once. The length of the CDR3 is 15 residues. CDR1 and CDR2 (germline): MDHEN, SYDVKM. V lost 5 bases, J lost 5 bases, and 16 bases lay in between. Material: peripheral blood, obtained from a patient treated with photon-based radiotherapy. The clonotype originates from a man aged 50 to 59 with gastric cancer. The chain uses TRBV28 and TRBJ1-5, with D uncertain. For the CDR3, the DNA is TGTGCCAGCAGTCAATTGTGGTCTGTGGATCAGCCCCAGCATTTT. This gives the protein CASSQLWSVDQPQHF.